These 11 T cell receptor beta chains came from one sample sequenced in a study of Tregs in tolerant kidney transplant recipients. These receptors' antigens are unknown. TCRdb's table, derived via immunoSEQ multiplex PCR, lists solely in-frame clones and lacks some. The sample has roughly 16,000 clones, about 61% seen once. Sequencing was carried out using Tregs from blood cultured with allogeneic cells. Receptor source: a human donor in good health.

The chain links TRBV30 to TRBJ1-1; the D gene is possibly TRBD1 (6 bases). Germline V CDR1 and CDR2: GTSNPN, SVGIG (reference sequence). The CDR3 spans 12 residues. Trimming cost V 8 bases and J 1 base, with 11 bases left between them. The CDR3 region has the DNA TGTGCCGGTGGGGGGCAGAACACTGAAGCTTTCTTT. Translated, it gives CAGGGQNTEAFF. Full variable domain (missing parts from reference TRBV30 and TRBJ1-1): SQTIHQWPATLVQPVGSPLSLECTVEGTSNPNLYWYRQAAGRGLQLLFYSVGIGQISSEVPQNLSASRPQDRQFILSSKKLLLSDSGFYLCAGGGQNTEAFFGQGTRLTVV.

The genes are TRBV6-6 and TRBJ1-6; 7 nucleotides match TRBD1. V lost 6 bases and J lost 7; bases outside the gene matches: 9. The CDR3 length is 15 residues. CDR1 is MNHNY and CDR2 is SVGAGI in the germline V gene (reference sequence). The CDR3 DNA follows: TGTGCCAGCAGAGCCGAGGACAGGACCAATTCACCCCTCCACTTT. This sequence encodes CASRAEDRTNSPLHF.

This clone has just a few counts. The chain joins TRBV5-4 to TRBJ2-3, with D uncertain. The germline V gene encodes CDR1 SGHNT and CDR2 YYREEE (reference sequence). The CDR3 is made up of 11 amino acids. V shed 5 bases and J shed 2 bases, with 3 bases lying between them. CDR3 region: CASSSTDTQYF. The DNA for the CDR3 is TGTGCCAGCAGTTCCACAGATACGCAGTATTTT.

This clone was seen only once. V is TRBV19 and J is TRBJ2-6; no clear D gene. The CDR3 sequence is 14 residues long. Germline V lookup: CDR1 LNHDA, CDR2 SQIVND (reference sequence). V shed 3 bases and J shed 2 bases, with 5 bases lying between them. The CDR3 nucleotides read TGTGCCAGTAGTATTGGGCCTGGGGCCAACGTCCTGACTTTC. This gives the protein CASSIGPGANVLTF.

The V and J genes are TRBV11-3 and TRBJ2-7; 9 nucleotides align to TRBD1. The CDR3 has 16 amino acids. CDR1 and CDR2 from the germline V gene are SGHNT and YENEEA. J gave up 3 bases and V 1 base, and 7 bases lay outside the gene matches. The CDR3 DNA reads as TGTGCCAGCAGCTTAGGGGGACAGGGTCGGAACTACGAGCAGTACTTC. Protein: CASSLGGQGRNYEQYF.

As for this clone: A read error is the likely source, as a far larger clone sits one nucleotide away. V and J are TRBV7-2 and TRBJ2-7; the D call may be TRBD1 or TRBD2 (5 bases each). Looked up from germline, CDR1 is SGHTA and CDR2 is FQGNSA. The CDR3 is 14 residues long. V lost 3 bases and J lost 8, with 17 bases in between. The CDR3 DNA sequence: TGTGCCAGCAGCTTGGGCCGTCGGGACGGCAAGCAGTACTTC. Protein: CASSLGRRDGKQYF.

The table lists this clone with many counts. The J gene is TRBJ1-5, the V gene TRBV5-1, with 7 bases aligning to TRBD1. Germline-derived CDR1 and CDR2 are SGHRS and YFSETQ. CDR3 length: 14 residues. V was clipped by 4 bases and J by 7 bases; unmatched bases: 8. The CDR3 here is CASSLTGRGQPQHF. Written as DNA, the CDR3 is TGCGCCAGCAGCCTGACAGGGCGGGGACAGCCCCAGCATTTT.

The chain carries TRBV7-9 and TRBJ2-6; D remains unclear. Trimming left V 2 bases short and J 7 bases short, with 18 bases between. The V gene's germline CDR1 is SEHNR and CDR2 FQNEAQ (reference sequence). The CDR3 is 17 amino acids. CDR3 coding DNA: TGTGCCAGCAGCTTAAGTGGGAAGGGTTCAGTTGCCAACGTCCTGACTTTC. This encodes CASSLSGKGSVANVLTF.

The chain carries TRBV7-8 and TRBJ1-2, with D unclear. V lost 0 bases and J 5 bases, leaving 10 bases between the germline ends. CDR3 length: 14 residues. Looked up from germline, CDR1 is SGHVS and CDR2 is FQNEAQ. CDR3 nucleotides: TGTGCCAGCAGCTTAGCGCTGGTACAGTATGGCTACACCTTC. Protein: CASSLALVQYGYTF. The variable domain in full, completed from reference TRBV7-8 and TRBJ1-2, reads GAGVSQSPRYKVAKRGQDVALRCDPISGHVSLFWYQQALGQGPEFLTYFQNEAQLDKSGLPSDRFFAERPEGSVSTLKIQRTQQEDSAVYLCASSLALVQYGYTFGSGTRLTVV.

The chain couples TRBV18 to TRBJ2-3, with a tentative D call TRBD2 (7 bases). In germline, CDR1 is KGHSH, CDR2 LQKENI. The ends were cut back, 1 base at V and 7 bases at J, with 18 bases in the middle. This CDR3 contains 16 residues. The CDR3 reads CASSPLRRGPGNTQYF. The CDR3, as DNA: TGTGCCAGCTCACCACTCCGGCGGGGGCCGGGGAATACGCAGTATTTT.

The rearrangement joins TRBV9 to TRBJ2-1, with TRBD2 matching 10 bases. The V gene end was trimmed by 3 bases and the J gene end by 9 bases; junction bases not matched to a gene: 6. Germline V gene sequence: CDR1 SGDLS, CDR2 YYNGEE. The CDR3 extends over 14 amino acids. CDR3 nucleotides: TGTGCCAGCAGCGACGGACTAGCGGAGGGTGAGCAGTTCTTC. Translating gives CASSDGLAEGEQFF.